The 2 T cell receptor beta chains listed next were all sequenced from one sample in a study of blood T cell repertoires in COVID-19. This table comes from immunoSEQ multiplex PCR, and its TCRdb copy is limited to in-frame clones, with some not included. The table records 250,000 to 300,000 clones, about nine tenths of them present only once. Material for sequencing was peripheral blood. The receptors here all came from a young woman with COVID-19, enrolled during active disease.

This clone was seen a single time. This chain joins TRBV6-5 and TRBJ1-1; D not certain. The CDR3 contains 13 residues. Trimming took off 6 bases at V and 1 base at J, with 9 bases between the two ends. Germline V lookup: CDR1 MNHEY, CDR2 SVGAGI. The CDR3 region has the DNA TGTGCCAGCAGCGTGAGCCGGAACACTGAAGCTTTCTTT. It is translated as CASSVSRNTEAFF.

This chain links TRBV12-5 with TRBJ2-2, with 8 bases identical to TRBD1. The length of the CDR3 is 14 residues. V shed 3 bases and J 7 bases; nucleotides not matched to a gene: 4. Germline V gene sequence: CDR1 LGHNT, CDR2 FRNRAP. CDR3 loop: CASGFQGARGELFF. The CDR3 DNA reads as TGTGCTAGTGGTTTCCAGGGGGCTCGCGGGGAGCTGTTTTTT.